Sequencing of this T cell receptor (beta chain) was carried out in a study of cytomegalovirus exposure and HLA in healthy donors. Sequencing used immunoSEQ multiplex PCR; TCRdb keeps in-frame clones, though not all of them. Among more than 85,000 clones listed, roughly 86% were seen once. The sample consisted of PBMCs. This TCR derives from a woman between 18 and 30 years old in good health and CMV-seropositive.

DNA of the CDR3: TGTGCCAGCAGCTTAGAGGTGGGGCTGGGCTATGGCTACACCTTC. Protein sequence: CASSLEVGLGYGYTF. The chain links TRBV7-9 to TRBJ1-2; TRBD1 is a possible D gene (5 bases). Deletions cut 1 base from V and 4 bases from J, with 13 bases between. Germline V gives CDR1 SEHNR, CDR2 FQNEAQ (reference sequence). The CDR3 is 15 residues long.